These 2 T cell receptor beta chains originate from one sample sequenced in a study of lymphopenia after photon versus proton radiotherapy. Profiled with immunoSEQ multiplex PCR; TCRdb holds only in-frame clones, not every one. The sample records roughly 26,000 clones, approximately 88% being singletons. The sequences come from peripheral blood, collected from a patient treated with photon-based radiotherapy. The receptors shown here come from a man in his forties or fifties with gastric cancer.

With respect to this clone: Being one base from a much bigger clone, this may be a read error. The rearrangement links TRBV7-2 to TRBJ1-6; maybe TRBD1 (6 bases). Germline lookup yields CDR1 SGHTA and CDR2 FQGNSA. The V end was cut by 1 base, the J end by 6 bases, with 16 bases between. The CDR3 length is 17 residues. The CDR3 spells CASSLVPTRGSNSPLHF. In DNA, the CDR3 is TGTGCCAGCAGCTTAGTACCCACCAGGGGCTCTAATTCACCCCTCCACTTT.

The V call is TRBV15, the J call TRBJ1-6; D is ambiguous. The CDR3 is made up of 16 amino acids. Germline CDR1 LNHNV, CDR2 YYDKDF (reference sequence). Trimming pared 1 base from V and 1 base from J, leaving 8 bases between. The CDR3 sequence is CATSRGGRSYNSPLHF. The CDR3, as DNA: TGTGCCACCAGCAGAGGTGGGCGTTCCTATAATTCACCCCTCCACTTT.